This is a list of T cell receptor beta chains from one sample in a study of T cells in Graves' hyperthyroidism and ophthalmopathy. Each CDR3 protein gets one entry after TCRdb re-called the multiplex PCR reads with MiXCR. The sample has roughly 240,000 distinct CDR3 sequences; 15% to 20% are singletons. Sequenced input: blood. The source of these receptors is a woman in her late teens or twenties with Graves' ophthalmopathy. CDR3s include the opening cysteine and the closing phenylalanine or tryptophan. A D gene is named only where the DNA matches it firmly. The size entry is marked missing in some rows and otherwise reads once, few, many or a size class.

abundance	v_gene	d_gene	j_gene	CDR3aa	CDR3nt
many	TRBV13	TRBD1	TRBJ1-2	CASSQSIYGTGNSNGYTF	TGTGCCAGCAGCCAATCAATCTATGGGACAGGGAATTCCAATGGCTACACCTTC
-	TRBV11-2	TRBD2	TRBJ2-3	CASSLGTSGLTDTQYF	TGTGCCAGCAGCCTCGGGACTAGCGGTCTTACAGATACGCAGTATTTT
-	TRBV28	TRBD2	TRBJ2-1	CASNSGSYEQFF	TGTGCCAGCAATAGCGGGAGCTATGAGCAGTTCTTC
few	TRBV10-2	TRBD1	TRBJ2-7	CASSEPPGQGPSYEQYF	TGCGCCAGCAGTGAACCCCCGGGACAGGGACCTTCCTACGAGCAGTACTTC
many	TRBV20-1	TRBD1	TRBJ2-1	CSARWTGIDEQFF	TGCAGTGCTCGCTGGACAGGGATAGATGAGCAGTTCTTC
many	TRBV7-2	TRBD1	TRBJ1-2	CASSLADRGFIGGYTF	TGTGCCAGCAGCTTAGCCGACAGGGGCTTTATTGGTGGCTACACCTTC
many	TRBV7-9	TRBD1	TRBJ2-1	CASSLAGQGNYNEQFF	TGTGCCAGCAGCTTAGCGGGACAGGGGAACTACAATGAGCAGTTCTTC
many	TRBV7-6	TRBD2	TRBJ2-1	CASSLGASGGAYNEQFF	TGTGCCAGCAGCTTAGGGGCTAGCGGGGGGGCCTACAATGAGCAGTTCTTC
many	TRBV6-1	-	TRBJ1-6	CASSEFQGRNSPLHF	TGTGCCAGCAGTGAATTCCAGGGACGTAATTCACCCCTCCACTTT
many	TRBV20-1	-	TRBJ1-4	CSALRGGDGEKLFF	TGCAGTGCCCTTCGCGGGGGAGACGGTGAAAAACTGTTTTTT
few	TRBV28	TRBD2	TRBJ2-1	CASSPLGGGYNEQFF	TGTGCCAGCAGTCCCCTCGGGGGGGGGTACAATGAGCAGTTCTTC
many	TRBV7-2	-	TRBJ1-5	CASSLDLGQPQHF	TGTGCCAGCAGCTTAGATTTAGGGCAGCCCCAGCATTTT
many	TRBV20-1	TRBD1	TRBJ1-2	CSAGDRRLYGYTF	TGCAGTGCAGGGGACAGACGTCTATATGGCTACACCTTC
many	TRBV13	-	TRBJ1-2	CASSSGPVGYTF	TGTGCCAGCAGCTCGGGACCAGTGGGCTACACCTTC
many	TRBV7-9	-	TRBJ2-3	CASSLFDWASTDTQYF	TGTGCCAGCAGCTTATTCGACTGGGCAAGCACAGATACGCAGTATTTT
many	TRBV28	-	TRBJ1-1	CASSLQDSTAFF	TGTGCCAGCAGTTTACAGGACTCCACAGCTTTCTTT
few	TRBV29-1	TRBD2	TRBJ2-5	CSVSYPGTSGQETQYF	TGCAGCGTCTCCTACCCCGGGACTAGCGGGCAAGAGACCCAGTACTTC
many	TRBV5-6	-	TRBJ2-5	CASSLFRGAETQYF	TGTGCCAGCAGCTTGTTCCGGGGAGCCGAGACCCAGTACTTC
many	TRBV6-2/TRBV6-3	-	TRBJ2-1	CASSYSEGPQFF	TGTGCCAGCAGTTACAGTGAGGGTCCTCAGTTCTTC
-	TRBV28	-	TRBJ2-2	CASSFGNNGELFF	TGTGCCAGCAGTTTCGGTAATAACGGGGAGCTGTTTTTT
many	TRBV14	TRBD2	TRBJ2-7	CASSQGVAAGASYEQYF	TGTGCCAGCAGCCAAGGTGTGGCGGCGGGAGCCTCCTACGAGCAGTACTTC
many	TRBV5-1	-	TRBJ1-1	CASSNSGHHNTEAFF	TGCGCCAGCAGCAATTCGGGACACCATAACACTGAAGCTTTCTTT
many	TRBV28	-	TRBJ2-1	CASSSQYNEQFF	TGTGCCAGCAGTTCTCAGTACAATGAGCAGTTCTTC
many	TRBV11-2	-	TRBJ1-2	CASSFPTGPFQSRGDGYTF	TGTGCCAGCAGCTTCCCAACGGGCCCGTTCCAGTCGAGAGGCGATGGCTACACCTTC
many	TRBV9	-	TRBJ1-4	CASSAYGTQNEKLFF	TGTGCCAGCAGCGCGTACGGGACACAGAATGAAAAACTGTTTTTT
many	TRBV12-3/TRBV12-4	-	TRBJ1-5	CASSGIGQPQHF	TGTGCCAGCAGCGGAATCGGGCAGCCCCAGCATTTT
-	TRBV11-1	TRBD2	TRBJ2-1	CASSSTQGGLAGDYNEQFF	TGTGCCAGCAGCTCCACCCAGGGAGGGCTAGCGGGAGACTACAATGAGCAGTTCTTC
many	TRBV3-1	-	TRBJ2-7	CASSQIGGEQYF	TGTGCCAGCAGCCAGATTGGGGGCGAGCAGTACTTC
many	TRBV3-1	-	TRBJ1-2	CASSRSGGYTF	TGTGCCAGCAGCCGATCGGGCGGCTACACCTTC
many	TRBV5-6	TRBD2	TRBJ2-1	CASSSGLGGNEQFF	TGTGCCAGCAGCTCGGGACTAGGGGGTAATGAGCAGTTCTTC
many	TRBV27	-	TRBJ1-5	CASSLWAGKNQPQHF	TGTGCCAGCAGTTTATGGGCAGGGAAGAATCAGCCCCAGCATTTT
many	TRBV7-2	TRBD1	TRBJ2-1	CASSFSRGQGGSEQFF	TGTGCCAGCAGCTTCTCACGTGGACAGGGAGGAAGTGAGCAGTTCTTC
few	TRBV6-1	TRBD1	TRBJ1-1	CASRITGAEAFF	TGTGCCAGCCGAATAACAGGGGCTGAAGCTTTCTTT
many	TRBV7-9	-	TRBJ2-3	CASTQGGRTDTQYF	TGTGCCAGCACTCAGGGGGGGCGAACAGATACGCAGTATTTT
many	TRBV7-9	TRBD2	TRBJ2-5	CASSSNLAGGRPETQYF	TGTGCCAGCAGCTCAAACTTAGCGGGAGGGCGCCCAGAGACCCAGTACTTC
many	TRBV13	TRBD2	TRBJ2-3	CASSSRGGGGDTQYF	TGTGCCAGCAGCTCACGGGGGGGCGGTGGAGATACGCAGTATTTT
many	TRBV29-1	-	TRBJ2-6	CSATVANVLTF	TGCAGCGCGACAGTCGCCAACGTCCTGACTTTC
many	TRBV12-3/TRBV12-4	-	TRBJ1-1	CASSPQGFTSFF	TGTGCCAGCAGTCCTCAGGGCTTCACTAGCTTCTTT
many	TRBV20-1	-	TRBJ1-2	CSARQDSYGYTF	TGCAGTGCGCGCCAGGATTCCTATGGCTACACCTTC
many	TRBV7-9	-	TRBJ1-1	CASSQVGGSQDGGTEAFF	TGTGCCAGCAGCCAAGTGGGGGGCAGCCAAGACGGCGGTACTGAAGCTTTCTTT
many	TRBV10-2	TRBD2	TRBJ2-7	CASSPGLAGGRSPYEQYF	TGCGCCAGCAGCCCGGGGCTAGCGGGAGGCCGGAGCCCCTACGAGCAGTACTTC
many	TRBV27	-	TRBJ2-1	CASSLGLANEQFF	TGTGCCAGCAGTTTAGGGCTAGCCAATGAGCAGTTCTTC
many	TRBV12-3/TRBV12-4	TRBD1	TRBJ1-4	CASSPPTGRAEKLFF	TGTGCCAGCAGTCCGCCGACAGGGCGCGCTGAAAAACTGTTTTTT
-	TRBV19	-	TRBJ2-7	CASSLLGHYSYEQYF	TGTGCCAGTAGTCTTCTAGGACACTACTCCTACGAGCAGTACTTC